This is a list of T cell receptor beta chains from one sample in a study of T cells after yellow fever vaccination. TCRdb fed the 5' RACE reads into MiXCR, producing one record per CDR3 protein. Of 300,000 or so distinct CDR3 sequences listed, around 7% are singletons. The sample was PBMCs, taken around 45 days after the first yellow fever vaccination. The receptors here all came from a man aged 18 to 35 who received the YFV17D yellow fever vaccine. CDR3s include the opening cysteine and the closing phenylalanine or tryptophan. A D gene is named only where the DNA matches it firmly. Only some rows state a clone size, as once, few, many or a class for expanded clones.

size | J | V | D | CDR3 | DNA
many | TRBJ2-5 | TRBV20-1 | TRBD2 | CSAAGLAGAMYQETQYF | TGCAGTGCAGCCGGACTAGCGGGGGCGATGTACCAAGAGACCCAGTACTTC
few | TRBJ1-5 | TRBV29-1 | NA | CTSGGRVKHF | TGCACCTCCGGCGGCAGGGTAAAACATTTT
NA | TRBJ1-5 | TRBV7-9 | NA | CASSRGGGQPQHF | TGTGCCAGCAGCCGAGGGGGGGGTCAGCCCCAGCATTTT
few | TRBJ1-5 | TRBV6-1 | TRBD1 | CASSEASAGGINQPQHF | TGTGCCAGCAGTGAAGCGTCGGCAGGGGGGATAAATCAGCCCCAGCATTTT
NA | TRBJ1-6 | TRBV20-1 | NA | CSARGPARSYNSPLHF | TGCAGTGCTAGAGGCCCAGCGCGCTCCTATAATTCACCCCTCCACTTT
NA | TRBJ2-3 | TRBV11-1 | TRBD1 | CASSIDRGTDTQYF | TGTGCCAGCAGCATTGACAGGGGGACGGATACGCAGTATTTT
NA | TRBJ2-7 | TRBV10-3 | NA | CAINGGTTYEQYF | TGTGCCATCAACGGTGGCACGACCTACGAGCAGTACTTC
few | TRBJ2-5 | TRBV20-1 | TRBD2 | CSAIVTGGPQETQYF | TGCAGTGCTATCGTGACGGGGGGACCACAAGAGACCCAGTACTTC
many | TRBJ1-1 | TRBV7-9 | TRBD1 | CASSHDRVTEAFF | TGTGCCAGCAGTCATGACAGGGTAACTGAAGCTTTCTTT
many | TRBJ1-3 | TRBV20-1 | TRBD1 | CSAKTGAGNTIYF | TGCAGTGCTAAGACAGGGGCTGGAAACACCATATATTTT
many | TRBJ2-1 | TRBV10-3 | TRBD2 | CAITRTSGSYNEQFF | TGTGCCATCACTAGGACTAGCGGCTCCTACAATGAGCAGTTCTTC
NA | TRBJ2-3 | TRBV5-1 | TRBD1 | CASSETGSDTQYF | TGCGCCAGCAGCGAGACAGGGTCAGATACGCAGTATTTT
many | TRBJ2-1 | TRBV2 | NA | CASSVYNEQFF | TGTGCCAGCAGTGTCTACAATGAGCAGTTCTTC
few | TRBJ2-5 | TRBV20-1 | TRBD2 | CSAREGLAGGQETQYF | TGCAGTGCTAGAGAAGGTCTCGCGGGGGGCCAAGAGACCCAGTACTTC
NA | TRBJ2-1 | TRBV11-2 | NA | CASSSKDAGNSYNEQFF | TGTGCCAGCAGCTCCAAAGACGCGGGGAACTCCTACAATGAGCAGTTCTTC
NA | TRBJ2-2 | TRBV6-2/TRBV6-3 | TRBD1 | CASMRGQTGELFF | TGTGCCAGCATGAGGGGGCAGACCGGGGAGCTGTTTTTT
many | TRBJ2-7 | TRBV18 | NA | CASSPVPPGGLSSSYEQYF | TGTGCCAGCTCACCAGTCCCCCCGGGGGGCCTAAGTTCTTCCTACGAGCAGTACTTC
NA | TRBJ1-4 | TRBV6-2/TRBV6-3 | NA | CASRPRRFNEKLFF | TGTGCCAGCAGACCCAGAAGATTTAATGAAAAACTGTTTTTT
few | TRBJ1-1 | TRBV6-5 | NA | CASSYSGGASTEAFF | TGTGCCAGCAGTTACTCGGGGGGGGCGTCCACTGAAGCTTTCTTT
few | TRBJ1-3 | TRBV4-1 | TRBD1 | CASSQVMWTGATGNTIYF | TGCGCCAGCAGCCAAGTCATGTGGACAGGAGCTACTGGAAACACCATATATTTT
many | TRBJ2-2 | TRBV20-1 | NA | CSVKRGVPNTGELFF | TGCAGTGTCAAGCGCGGAGTCCCGAACACCGGGGAGCTGTTTTTT
NA | TRBJ1-1 | TRBV21-1 | NA | CASSAQGYTEAFF | TGTGCCAGCAGCGCACAGGGGTACACTGAAGCTTTCTTT
few | TRBJ2-3 | TRBV14 | NA | CASSQASGDTQYF | TGTGCCAGCAGCCAAGCCAGCGGGGATACGCAGTATTTT
few | TRBJ2-6 | TRBV6-4 | NA | CASSVNSGANVLTF | TGTGCCAGCAGTGTAAACTCTGGGGCCAACGTCCTGACTTTC
NA | TRBJ2-2 | TRBV6-1 | TRBD2 | CAGGTTNTGELFF | TGTGCCGGGGGGACTACGAACACCGGGGAGCTGTTTTTT
few | TRBJ1-1 | TRBV14 | NA | CASSQLTTGYLNTEAFF | TGTGCCAGCAGCCAACTCACCACAGGGTACCTGAACACTGAAGCTTTCTTT
many | TRBJ2-3 | TRBV20-1 | TRBD2 | CSAPQLAGAYGDTQYF | TGCAGTGCTCCCCAACTAGCGGGGGCGTACGGGGATACGCAGTATTTT
NA | TRBJ2-3 | TRBV20-1 | TRBD2 | CSAPGTSGEAGTQYF | TGCAGTGCTCCGGGGACTAGCGGAGAAGCGGGGACGCAGTATTTT
NA | TRBJ2-5 | TRBV11-2 | TRBD2 | CASSLPRISGGASETQYF | TGTGCCAGCAGCTTACCCCGGATTAGCGGGGGGGCGTCGGAGACCCAGTACTTC
few | TRBJ1-2 | TRBV29-1 | TRBD1 | CSVEAPGGQELYGYTF | TGCAGCGTTGAAGCCCCGGGGGGACAGGAGCTATATGGCTACACCTTC
NA | TRBJ1-2 | TRBV12-3/TRBV12-4 | NA | CASSPLTGIGGYGYTF | TGTGCCAGCAGTCCCCTGACAGGAATAGGCGGCTATGGCTACACCTTC
few | TRBJ2-1 | TRBV18 | TRBD1 | CASSPVPGGTIISYNEQFF | TGTGCCAGCTCACCAGTCCCAGGGGGCACCATTATCTCCTACAATGAGCAGTTCTTC
few | TRBJ1-1 | TRBV20-1 | NA | CSAGGGDTEAFF | TGCAGTGCGGGAGGTGGTGACACTGAAGCTTTCTTT
NA | TRBJ2-4 | TRBV5-6 | NA | CASSLGGIQYF | TGTGCCAGCAGCCTAGGGGGTATTCAGTACTTC
many | TRBJ2-2 | TRBV3-1 | NA | CASSHNTGTGELFF | TGTGCCAGCAGCCACAACACGGGGACCGGGGAGCTGTTTTTT
NA | TRBJ2-7 | TRBV5-1 | NA | CASSLYWTSSYEQYF | TGCGCCAGCAGCTTGTATTGGACGAGCTCCTACGAGCAGTACTTC
many | TRBJ1-4 | TRBV10-3 | TRBD1 | CAIRGQGEEKLFF | TGTGCCATCAGGGGACAGGGAGAGGAAAAACTGTTTTTT
many | TRBJ2-3 | TRBV7-2 | NA | CASSPREAGGDTQYF | TGTGCCAGCAGCCCCCGCGAAGCGGGCGGAGATACGCAGTATTTT